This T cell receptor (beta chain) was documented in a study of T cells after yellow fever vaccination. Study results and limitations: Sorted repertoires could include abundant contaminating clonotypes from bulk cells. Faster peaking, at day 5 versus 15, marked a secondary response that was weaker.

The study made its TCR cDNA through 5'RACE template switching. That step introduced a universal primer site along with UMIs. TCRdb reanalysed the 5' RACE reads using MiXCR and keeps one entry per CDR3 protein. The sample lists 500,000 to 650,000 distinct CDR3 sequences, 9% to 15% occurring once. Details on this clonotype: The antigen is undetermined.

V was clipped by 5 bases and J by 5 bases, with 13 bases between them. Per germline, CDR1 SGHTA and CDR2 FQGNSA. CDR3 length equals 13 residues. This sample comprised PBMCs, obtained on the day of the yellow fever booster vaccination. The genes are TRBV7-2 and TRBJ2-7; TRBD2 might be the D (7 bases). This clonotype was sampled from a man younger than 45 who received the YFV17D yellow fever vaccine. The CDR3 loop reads CASSIKRDNEQYF. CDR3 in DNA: TGTGCCAGCAGCATCAAGCGGGACAACGAGCAGTACTTC.